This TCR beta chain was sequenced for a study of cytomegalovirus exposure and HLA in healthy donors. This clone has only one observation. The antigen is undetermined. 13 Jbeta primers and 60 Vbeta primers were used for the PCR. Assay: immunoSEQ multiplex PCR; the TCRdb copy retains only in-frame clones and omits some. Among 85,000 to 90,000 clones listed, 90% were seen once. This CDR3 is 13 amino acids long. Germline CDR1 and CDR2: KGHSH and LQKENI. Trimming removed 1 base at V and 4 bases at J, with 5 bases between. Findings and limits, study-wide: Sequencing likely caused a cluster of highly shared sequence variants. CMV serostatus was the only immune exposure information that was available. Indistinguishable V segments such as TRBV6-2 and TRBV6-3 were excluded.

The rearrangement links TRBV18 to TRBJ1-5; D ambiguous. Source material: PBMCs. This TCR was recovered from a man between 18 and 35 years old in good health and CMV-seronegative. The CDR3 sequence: CASSPLDNQPQHF. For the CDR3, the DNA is TGTGCCAGCTCACCACTAGATAATCAGCCCCAGCATTTT.